One sample yielded the 29 T cell receptor beta chains listed below, sequenced in a study of response to subunit inactivated influenza vaccine. TCRdb re-derived calls from the RT-PCR reads in MiXCR, one entry per CDR3 protein. The sample consists of a few hundred thousand distinct CDR3 sequences, around 11% of them appearing once. These sequences were also reported in another study, on T cells expressing NK-cell markers. That source adds: TCR beta cDNA was made by 5'RACE template switching with UMIs.

This specimen consisted of PBMCs from blood, obtained on the day of vaccination. The receptors stem from a man between 45 and 60 years old who received an inactivated influenza vaccine.

This sequence joins TRBV5-1 and TRBJ2-7; 7 nucleotides agree with TRBD1. Germline assignment: CDR1 SGHRS and CDR2 YFSETQ. Trimming took 5 bases from V and 3 from J; bases not matched to a gene: 17. This CDR3 region has 17 residues. This CDR3 reads CASSFATDRVIHYEQYF. In DNA form, the CDR3 reads TGCGCCAGCAGTTTCGCGACAGACAGGGTCATCCACTACGAGCAGTACTTC.

The chain couples TRBV7-6 to TRBJ1-1, with D possibly being TRBD1 (5 bases). Germline assignment: CDR1 SGHVS and CDR2 FNYEAQ. The germline V and J ends were trimmed by 1 base and 2 bases, with 23 bases remaining between them. The CDR3 consists of 19 residues. CDR3 in DNA: TGTGCCAGCAGCTTAGAGGGGTACGCCCGGCGGGTAGGTAACACTGAAGCTTTCTTT. It encodes CASSLEGYARRVGNTEAFF.

This clonotype showed up many times. The chain is built from TRBV20-1 and TRBJ1-3; no clear D gene. Germline V gives CDR1 DFQATT, CDR2 SNEGSKA (reference sequence). The CDR3 runs to 14 residues. V was shortened by 4 bases and J by 0 bases, with 10 bases between the two germline ends. The DNA of the CDR3 is TGCAGTGCTACAGACTCCGGCTCTGGAAACACCATATATTTT. Translating gives CSATDSGSGNTIYF.

This clonotype was recorded a few times. The chain combines TRBV12-3 or TRBV12-4 with TRBJ2-1; a weak D match, TRBD1 (6 bases). V lost 7 bases and J 5 bases, leaving 15 bases between the germline ends. The CDR3 is made up of 14 amino acids. CDR3 nucleotides: TGTGCCAGCAACCGGGACATATCGAACAATGAGCAGTTCTTC. This encodes CASNRDISNNEQFF.

This clonotype was observed a few times. The chain couples TRBV7-2 to TRBJ2-7, with TRBD2 as a possible D gene (5 bases). CDR3 length: 13 amino acids. Trimming stripped 5 bases from V and 7 bases from J, with 15 bases between. The germline V gene has CDR1 SGHTA and CDR2 FQGNSA. The CDR3, as DNA: TGTGCCAGCAGCCCCCAATCGGCGGGTGAGCAGTACTTC. Its translation: CASSPQSAGEQYF.

The chain has TRBV28 and TRBJ2-5; 9 bases are a match to TRBD1. Germline values: CDR1 MDHEN, CDR2 SYDVKM. This CDR3 comprises 15 residues. Trimming took 2 bases from V and 2 from J; bases not matched to a gene: 3. Here the CDR3 reads CASSLNRGQQETQYF. The DNA for the CDR3 is TGTGCCAGCAGTTTAAACAGGGGGCAGCAAGAGACCCAGTACTTC.

Only a few counts were recorded for this clonotype. V usage is TRBV10-3 and J usage is TRBJ2-5; 8 bases are shared with TRBD2. The ends lost 0 bases at V and 1 base at J; junction bases unmatched: 4. CDR1 is ENHRY and CDR2 is SYGVKD in the germline V gene. CDR3 length: 16 residues. CDR3 loop: CAISESPTSAQETQYF. The CDR3 DNA reads as TGTGCCATCAGTGAGTCCCCGACTAGCGCCCAAGAGACCCAGTACTTC.

This clonotype was seen many times. The rearrangement links TRBV12-3 or TRBV12-4 to TRBJ2-5; TRBD1 matches 7 bases. The CDR3 contains 14 residues. V lost 5 bases and J lost 4; bases outside the gene matches: 7. The CDR3 protein is CASSARTGGETQYF. CDR3 DNA sequence: TGTGCCAGCAGTGCTCGGACAGGAGGAGAGACCCAGTACTTC.

This clonotype turned up a few times. This CDR3 reads CATCDPSSSYEQYF. The CDR3 DNA is TGTGCCACCTGCGACCCCTCGAGCTCCTACGAGCAGTACTTC. V gene TRBV15 combines with J gene TRBJ2-7; D is unclear. In germline, CDR1 is LNHNV, CDR2 YYDKDF (reference sequence). The CDR3 has 14 amino acids. Trimming shortened V by 8 bases and J by 0 bases, and 14 bases separated the two germline ends. The whole variable domain, filled in from reference TRBV15 and TRBJ2-7, reads DAMVIQNPRYQVTQFGKPVTLSCSQTLNHNVMYWYQQKSSQAPKLLFHYYDKDFNNEADTPDNFQSRRPNTSFCFLDIRSPGLGDTAMYLCATCDPSSSYEQYFGPGTRLTVT.

This clonotype was picked up a small number of times. This sequence joins TRBV6-2 or TRBV6-3 and TRBJ2-2; 7 nucleotides agree with TRBD1. The CDR3 loop spans 15 amino acids. Trimming took 8 bases from V and 5 from J; bases not matched to a gene: 11. Germline CDR1 reads MNHEY; CDR2 reads SVGEGT. The DNA for the CDR3 is TGTGCCAGCGGACAATCGACAGGGCGGACCGGGGAGCTGTTTTTT. Its protein is CASGQSTGRTGELFF.

CDR3 nucleotides: TGTGCCAGTAGTTTTGGGACTAGCCTAACAAATGAGCAGTTCTTC. Protein sequence: CASSFGTSLTNEQFF. V is TRBV19 and J is TRBJ2-1; TRBD2 agrees at 9 bases. Germline CDR1 and CDR2: LNHDA and SQIVND (reference sequence). V dropped 5 bases and J dropped 7; count of bases not matched to a gene: 9. The CDR3 consists of 15 residues.

This clonotype counts as medium-sized. The V gene is TRBV5-6, the J gene TRBJ2-7; the match to TRBD1 covers 7 bases. The CDR3 runs 14 residues. The ends lost 2 bases at V and 3 bases at J; junction bases unmatched: 5. CDR1 is SGHDT, CDR2 YYEEEE, per germline. The chain's CDR3 is CASSFLGTDYEQYF. The CDR3 DNA reads TGTGCCAGCAGCTTTTTAGGGACAGACTACGAGCAGTACTTC.

This clonotype was detected ten times or more. The chain joins TRBV7-2 to TRBJ2-3; D is ambiguous. The CDR3 runs to 14 residues. Trimming stripped 1 base from V and 1 base from J, with 6 bases between. CDR1 is SGHTA, CDR2 FQGNSA, per germline. The CDR3 reads CASSLDYRTDTQYF. CDR3 DNA sequence: TGTGCCAGCAGCTTAGACTATCGCACAGATACGCAGTATTTT. The complete variable domain, with remaining parts taken from reference TRBV7-2 and TRBJ2-3, reads GAGVSQSPSNKVTEKGKDVELRCDPISGHTALYWYRQSLGQGLEFLIYFQGNSAPDKSGLPSDRFSAERTGGSVSTLTIQRTQQEDSAVYLCASSLDYRTDTQYFGPGTRLTVL.

Worth noting for this clonotype: Because it lacks the conserved phenylalanine or tryptophan at the end, this CDR3 is likely a read error. The chain carries TRBV25-1 and TRBJ1-4; D unresolved. Germline V gives CDR1 MGHDK, CDR2 SYGVNS. V was clipped by 9 bases and J by 5 bases, with 7 bases between them. The CDR3 totals 11 residues. The CDR3, as DNA: TGTGCCAGACTTTTAAATGAAAAACTGTTTCTT. Translation: CARLLNEKLFL.

This clonotype was seen ten or more times. The chain is built from TRBV6-4 and TRBJ2-6; tentative D call: TRBD2 (7 bases). V lost 4 bases, J lost 4 bases, and 14 bases lay in between. CDR3 size: 16 residues. Germline values: CDR1 MRHNA, CDR2 SNTAGT. The CDR3 is CASSAHGGQGANVLTF. CDR3 nucleotide sequence: TGTGCCAGCAGTGCCCACGGGGGGCAAGGGGCCAACGTCCTGACTTTC.

The J gene is TRBJ2-3, the V gene TRBV30, with a possible D match to TRBD2 (6 bases). The V and J ends lost 8 bases and 3 bases respectively, with 15 bases between them. The CDR3 extends over 13 amino acids. Germline V gene data show CDR1 as GTSNPN and CDR2 as SVGIG (reference sequence). As DNA, the CDR3 is TGTGCCGTTCTCCGGGGGAATACAGATACGCAGTATTTT. Protein: CAVLRGNTDTQYF.

The chain carries TRBV7-9 and TRBJ2-3; D is perhaps TRBD1 (6 bases). The CDR3 contains 16 residues. Germline CDR1 reads SEHNR; CDR2 reads FQNEAQ (reference sequence). V was clipped by 1 base and J by 0 bases, with 11 bases between them. DNA of the CDR3: TGTGCCAGCAGCTTAGGGCCCCAGGGGAGCACAGATACGCAGTATTTT. It is translated as CASSLGPQGSTDTQYF. Supplemented by reference TRBV7-9 and TRBJ2-3, the full variable domain reads DTGVSQNPRHKITKRGQNVTFRCDPISEHNRLYWYRQTLGQGPEFLTYFQNEAQLEKSRLLSDRFSAERPKGSFSTLEIQRTEQGDSAMYLCASSLGPQGSTDTQYFGPGTRLTVL.

Only a few counts were recorded for this clonotype. J is TRBJ1-1 and V is TRBV12-3 or TRBV12-4; tentative D call: TRBD1 (5 bases). V was trimmed by 6 bases and J by 0 bases, leaving 14 bases between them. This CDR3 contains 15 residues. This chain's CDR3 is CASRSIIQVNTEAFF. The CDR3 nucleotides are TGTGCCAGCAGGTCTATCATACAGGTGAACACTGAAGCTTTCTTT.

A few counts support this clonotype. The chain combines TRBV6-2 or TRBV6-3 with TRBJ2-7, with D uncertain. V lost 2 bases, J lost 0 bases, and 5 bases lay in between. The CDR3 spans 13 residues. Germline-derived CDR1 and CDR2 are MNHEY and SVGEGT. CDR3 sequence: CASSYPSSYEQYF. The CDR3 DNA reads TGTGCCAGCAGTTACCCGAGCTCCTACGAGCAGTACTTC.

This chain joins TRBV5-1 and TRBJ2-5; D is perhaps TRBD2 (5 bases). The CDR3 length is 14 residues. Germline CDR1 is SGHRS and CDR2 is YFSETQ. V dropped 0 bases and J dropped 3 bases, with 9 bases sitting between them. The CDR3 region is CASSLESGKETQYF. The CDR3 DNA is TGCGCCAGCAGCTTGGAGAGCGGAAAAGAGACCCAGTACTTC.

V usage is TRBV4-3 and J usage is TRBJ2-3; 7 nucleotides match TRBD1. V lost 2 bases, J lost 15 bases, and 26 bases stayed unmatched. This CDR3 contains 18 residues. Germline V gene lookup returns CDR1 LGHNA and CDR2 YSLEER. CDR3 sequence (DNA): TGCGCCAGCAGCCAAAAACAGGGGCGGGCACAGATACGCAGGGGCTCCTATTTT. This gives the protein CASSQKQGRAQIRRGSYF.

This clonotype came up many times. The chain has TRBV6-2 or TRBV6-3 and TRBJ2-7; 8 nucleotides align to TRBD1. CDR3 length: 14 residues. V lost 4 bases to trimming and J lost 11 bases; unmatched junction nucleotides: 13. Germline CDR1 is MNHEY and CDR2 is SVGEGT. DNA for the CDR3: TGTGCCAGCAGTTCCCCCGGTCAGGGGGCAGTGAAGTACTTC. It is translated as CASSSPGQGAVKYF.

As for this clonotype: The junction and the germline gene differ at one end; a read error may be behind it. This chain links TRBV20-1 with TRBJ2-3, with a tentative D call TRBD2 (5 bases). The CDR3 contains 17 residues. Germline V lookup: CDR1 DFQATT, CDR2 SNEGSKA (reference sequence). CDR3 sequence: CCARDLVGGQSTDTQYF. The CDR3 DNA reads as TGCTGTGCTAGAGATCTTGTGGGCGGGCAGAGCACAGATACGCAGTATTTT.

The table lists this clonotype with many counts. The chain has TRBV10-3 and TRBJ2-7; tentative D call: TRBD2 (5 bases). The CDR3 has 11 amino acids. Germline-derived CDR1 and CDR2 are ENHRY and SYGVKD. Trimming left V 6 bases short and J 7 bases short, with 10 bases between. The CDR3 nucleotides read TGTGCCATCAGAGGGAGTGGTGAGCAGTACTTC. Translation gives CAIRGSGEQYF.

This clonotype showed up just a few times. V and J are TRBV20-1 and TRBJ2-1; D unresolved. This CDR3 contains 13 residues. V dropped 0 bases and J dropped 9 bases, with 12 bases sitting between them. CDR1 and CDR2 (germline): DFQATT, SNEGSKA (reference sequence). CDR3 in DNA: TGCAGTGCTAGAGATCTACGGGTGGGTGAGCAGTTCTTC. Amino acids: CSARDLRVGEQFF.

In its sample, this clonotype was seen a few times. The gene calls are TRBV7-2 and TRBJ1-6, with 7 positions matching TRBD1. Germline loops: CDR1 SGHTA, CDR2 FQGNSA. CDR3 length: 15 residues. Losses at the gene ends were 1 base for V and 10 bases for J; bases not matched to a gene: 7. The CDR3 nucleotides are TGTGCCAGCAGCTTAGGACAGGGAGGCGGCTCACCCCTCCACTTT. Protein: CASSLGQGGGSPLHF.

The rearrangement joins TRBV23-1 to TRBJ2-7; 7 positions agree with TRBD1. TRBV23-1 qualifies as an ORF whose function is uncertain. The V segment lost 6 bases and the J segment 3 bases; nucleotides outside the gene matches: 11. The length of the CDR3 is 15 residues. CDR3 DNA: TGCGCCAGCAGCAGCCCGGGACAGAATTACTACGAGCAGTACTTC. Translating it yields CASSSPGQNYYEQYF.

The CDR3 reads CASSGGRTGVSGNTIYF. The CDR3 region has the DNA TGTGCCAGCAGCGGAGGGCGGACAGGGGTCTCTGGAAACACCATATATTTT. The chain employs TRBV7-2 and TRBJ1-3; TRBD1 aligns across 9 bases. Germline V gives CDR1 SGHTA, CDR2 FQGNSA. The CDR3 has 17 amino acids. The trim removed 5 bases at V and 0 bases at J, leaving 8 bases unmatched. Based on the CDR3 plus reference TRBV7-2 and TRBJ1-3, the full variable domain is GAGVSQSPSNKVTEKGKDVELRCDPISGHTALYWYRQSLGQGLEFLIYFQGNSAPDKSGLPSDRFSAERTGGSVSTLTIQRTQQEDSAVYLCASSGGRTGVSGNTIYFGEGSWLTVV.

This clonotype was seen a few times. This chain links TRBV6-2 or TRBV6-3 with TRBJ2-1; D gene uncertain. Per germline, CDR1 MNHEY and CDR2 SVGEGT. V was shortened by 2 bases and J by 4 bases, with 9 bases between the two germline ends. There are 14 residues in the CDR3. CDR3 loop: CASSYIGKYNEQFF. For the CDR3, the DNA is TGTGCCAGCAGTTACATAGGGAAGTACAATGAGCAGTTCTTC.